This TCR beta chain emerged from a study of T cell responses to AZD1222 COVID-19 vaccine. Assay used: immunoSEQ multiplex PCR; TCRdb lists only in-frame clones, some missing. The table records around 96,000 clones, around nine tenths of them present only once. The V and J ends lost 4 bases and 1 base, in that order; junction bases with no gene match: 17. Germline V gene data show CDR1 as SGHRS and CDR2 as YFSETQ. The CDR3 covers 20 residues. The sample here was peripheral blood, taken 28 days after the second AZD1222 dose. The chain combines TRBV5-1 with TRBJ2-5; 12 bases are shared with TRBD2. This clonotype originated in an adult who received the AZD1222 COVID-19 vaccine. CDR3 nucleotide sequence: TGCGCCAGCAGCCCGGCGGTGAGGACTAGCGGGGTATCGGGCCAAGAGACCCAGTACTTC. It codes for CASSPAVRTSGVSGQETQYF.